This T cell receptor (beta chain) appears in the sequencing data of a study of cytomegalovirus exposure and HLA in healthy donors. Looking at the study overall: In an early release, HLA-typed donors contributed 90 million or so unique TCR sequences. Findings and limits, study-wide: By a later analysis, the bulk of CMV-associated TCR beta chains appeared HLA-restricted. Most TCR sequences were seen very rarely across donors, but some public TCRs occurred in many.

PCR was performed using 60 Vbeta and 13 Jbeta primers. TCRdb's copy holds only in-frame clones and misses some; the assay was immunoSEQ multiplex PCR. The table has some 100,000 clones, 77% seen once. This CDR3 region has 15 residues. Per the germline V gene, CDR1 is SGHRS and CDR2 is YFSETQ. The germline V and J ends were trimmed by 0 bases and 1 base, with 10 bases remaining between them. To note about this clone: What it recognizes is unknown.

The receptor was isolated from a man aged 40-55 years in good health and CMV-seropositive. The sequenced sample consisted of PBMCs. The chain is built from TRBV5-1 and TRBJ1-1; no clear D. The CDR3 coding sequence is TGCGCCAGCAGCTTGGGGATCACAGAGAACACTGAAGCTTTCTTT. As protein: CASSLGITENTEAFF.